This T cell receptor beta chain was observed in a study of CD8 T cells in ankylosing spondylitis. Regarding the study as a whole: It appeared that ankylosing spondylitis blood was characterized by a TCR beta motif of roughly 8 highly homologous variants.

Points on this clonotype: As yet, its antigen is unknown.

This CDR3 has 14 amino acids. Germline assignment: CDR1 SGHRS and CDR2 YFSETQ. With V trimmed by 5 bases and J by 7 bases, 11 bases remained unmatched. TCRdb processed the 5' RACE reads anew with MiXCR; each CDR3 protein has one entry. The sample has 800,000 to 900,000 distinct CDR3 sequences; 12% are singletons. The receptor was isolated from a male donor with ankylosing spondylitis. The V gene is TRBV5-1, the J gene TRBJ2-7; 8 positions agree with TRBD2. Material: blood, either unsorted or a sorted T cell fraction (not recorded which). The CDR3 DNA follows: TGCGCCAGCAGTTCGGGGGGGGCCGAAGGGGAGCAGTACTTC. It specifies CASSSGGAEGEQYF.